This T cell receptor beta chain originates from a study of blood T cell repertoires in COVID-19. The overall study: COVID-19 samples collected from the United States, Italy and Spain covered acute and convalescent phases.

In the original analysis: Amplification of reference gene primers was used by the study to estimate nucleated cell counts. Sequencing used immunoSEQ multiplex PCR; TCRdb keeps in-frame clones, though not all of them. Clonal size and the V and J genes are those of that table, whereas D and trimming came from the DNA. This table holds around 430,000 clones, approximately 89% found once. The CDR3 covers 14 residues. Germline lookup yields CDR1 SEHNR and CDR2 FQNEAQ (reference sequence). V was pared by 0 bases and J by 10 bases, with 15 bases between. The V call is TRBV7-9, the J call TRBJ1-1; unclear D gene. The sequenced sample was peripheral blood. The source is a woman aged 45-59 years with COVID-19, enrolled during active disease. The CDR3 DNA is TGTGCCAGCAGCTTAGCGGCGGCGGGAGTGATAGCTTTCTTT. Translated, it gives CASSLAAAGVIAFF.